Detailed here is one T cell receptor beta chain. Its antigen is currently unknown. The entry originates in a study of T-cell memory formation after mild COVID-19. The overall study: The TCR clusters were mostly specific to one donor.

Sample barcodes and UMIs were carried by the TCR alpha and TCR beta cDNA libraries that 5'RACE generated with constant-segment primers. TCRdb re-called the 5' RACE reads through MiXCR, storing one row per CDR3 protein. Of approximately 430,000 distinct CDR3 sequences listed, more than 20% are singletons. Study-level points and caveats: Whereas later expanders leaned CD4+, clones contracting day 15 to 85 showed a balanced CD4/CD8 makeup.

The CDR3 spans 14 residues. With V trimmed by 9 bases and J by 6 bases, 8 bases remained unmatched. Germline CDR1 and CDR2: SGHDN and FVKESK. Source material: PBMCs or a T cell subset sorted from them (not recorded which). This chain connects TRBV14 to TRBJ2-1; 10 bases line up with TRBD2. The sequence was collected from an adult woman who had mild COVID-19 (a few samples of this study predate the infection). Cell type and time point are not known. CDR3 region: CARHASGSSNEQFF. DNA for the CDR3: TGTGCCAGGCACGCTAGCGGGAGCAGCAATGAGCAGTTCTTC.